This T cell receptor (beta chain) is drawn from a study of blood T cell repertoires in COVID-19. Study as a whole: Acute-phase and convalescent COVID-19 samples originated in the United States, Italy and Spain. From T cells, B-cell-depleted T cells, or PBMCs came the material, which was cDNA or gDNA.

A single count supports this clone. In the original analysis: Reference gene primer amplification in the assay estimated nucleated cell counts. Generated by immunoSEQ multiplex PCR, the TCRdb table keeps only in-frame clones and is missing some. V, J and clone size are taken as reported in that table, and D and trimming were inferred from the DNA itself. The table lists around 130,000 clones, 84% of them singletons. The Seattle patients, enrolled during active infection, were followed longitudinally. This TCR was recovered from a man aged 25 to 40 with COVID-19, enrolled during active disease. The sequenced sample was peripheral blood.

CDR3 sequence: CASSFRLYEQYF. DNA of the CDR3: TGTGCCAGCAGTTTTCGCCTATACGAGCAGTACTTC. The V gene is TRBV28, the J gene TRBJ2-7; no clear D gene. V was shortened by 3 bases and J by 4 bases, with 7 bases between the two germline ends. The V gene's germline CDR1 is MDHEN and CDR2 SYDVKM. The CDR3 runs 12 residues.